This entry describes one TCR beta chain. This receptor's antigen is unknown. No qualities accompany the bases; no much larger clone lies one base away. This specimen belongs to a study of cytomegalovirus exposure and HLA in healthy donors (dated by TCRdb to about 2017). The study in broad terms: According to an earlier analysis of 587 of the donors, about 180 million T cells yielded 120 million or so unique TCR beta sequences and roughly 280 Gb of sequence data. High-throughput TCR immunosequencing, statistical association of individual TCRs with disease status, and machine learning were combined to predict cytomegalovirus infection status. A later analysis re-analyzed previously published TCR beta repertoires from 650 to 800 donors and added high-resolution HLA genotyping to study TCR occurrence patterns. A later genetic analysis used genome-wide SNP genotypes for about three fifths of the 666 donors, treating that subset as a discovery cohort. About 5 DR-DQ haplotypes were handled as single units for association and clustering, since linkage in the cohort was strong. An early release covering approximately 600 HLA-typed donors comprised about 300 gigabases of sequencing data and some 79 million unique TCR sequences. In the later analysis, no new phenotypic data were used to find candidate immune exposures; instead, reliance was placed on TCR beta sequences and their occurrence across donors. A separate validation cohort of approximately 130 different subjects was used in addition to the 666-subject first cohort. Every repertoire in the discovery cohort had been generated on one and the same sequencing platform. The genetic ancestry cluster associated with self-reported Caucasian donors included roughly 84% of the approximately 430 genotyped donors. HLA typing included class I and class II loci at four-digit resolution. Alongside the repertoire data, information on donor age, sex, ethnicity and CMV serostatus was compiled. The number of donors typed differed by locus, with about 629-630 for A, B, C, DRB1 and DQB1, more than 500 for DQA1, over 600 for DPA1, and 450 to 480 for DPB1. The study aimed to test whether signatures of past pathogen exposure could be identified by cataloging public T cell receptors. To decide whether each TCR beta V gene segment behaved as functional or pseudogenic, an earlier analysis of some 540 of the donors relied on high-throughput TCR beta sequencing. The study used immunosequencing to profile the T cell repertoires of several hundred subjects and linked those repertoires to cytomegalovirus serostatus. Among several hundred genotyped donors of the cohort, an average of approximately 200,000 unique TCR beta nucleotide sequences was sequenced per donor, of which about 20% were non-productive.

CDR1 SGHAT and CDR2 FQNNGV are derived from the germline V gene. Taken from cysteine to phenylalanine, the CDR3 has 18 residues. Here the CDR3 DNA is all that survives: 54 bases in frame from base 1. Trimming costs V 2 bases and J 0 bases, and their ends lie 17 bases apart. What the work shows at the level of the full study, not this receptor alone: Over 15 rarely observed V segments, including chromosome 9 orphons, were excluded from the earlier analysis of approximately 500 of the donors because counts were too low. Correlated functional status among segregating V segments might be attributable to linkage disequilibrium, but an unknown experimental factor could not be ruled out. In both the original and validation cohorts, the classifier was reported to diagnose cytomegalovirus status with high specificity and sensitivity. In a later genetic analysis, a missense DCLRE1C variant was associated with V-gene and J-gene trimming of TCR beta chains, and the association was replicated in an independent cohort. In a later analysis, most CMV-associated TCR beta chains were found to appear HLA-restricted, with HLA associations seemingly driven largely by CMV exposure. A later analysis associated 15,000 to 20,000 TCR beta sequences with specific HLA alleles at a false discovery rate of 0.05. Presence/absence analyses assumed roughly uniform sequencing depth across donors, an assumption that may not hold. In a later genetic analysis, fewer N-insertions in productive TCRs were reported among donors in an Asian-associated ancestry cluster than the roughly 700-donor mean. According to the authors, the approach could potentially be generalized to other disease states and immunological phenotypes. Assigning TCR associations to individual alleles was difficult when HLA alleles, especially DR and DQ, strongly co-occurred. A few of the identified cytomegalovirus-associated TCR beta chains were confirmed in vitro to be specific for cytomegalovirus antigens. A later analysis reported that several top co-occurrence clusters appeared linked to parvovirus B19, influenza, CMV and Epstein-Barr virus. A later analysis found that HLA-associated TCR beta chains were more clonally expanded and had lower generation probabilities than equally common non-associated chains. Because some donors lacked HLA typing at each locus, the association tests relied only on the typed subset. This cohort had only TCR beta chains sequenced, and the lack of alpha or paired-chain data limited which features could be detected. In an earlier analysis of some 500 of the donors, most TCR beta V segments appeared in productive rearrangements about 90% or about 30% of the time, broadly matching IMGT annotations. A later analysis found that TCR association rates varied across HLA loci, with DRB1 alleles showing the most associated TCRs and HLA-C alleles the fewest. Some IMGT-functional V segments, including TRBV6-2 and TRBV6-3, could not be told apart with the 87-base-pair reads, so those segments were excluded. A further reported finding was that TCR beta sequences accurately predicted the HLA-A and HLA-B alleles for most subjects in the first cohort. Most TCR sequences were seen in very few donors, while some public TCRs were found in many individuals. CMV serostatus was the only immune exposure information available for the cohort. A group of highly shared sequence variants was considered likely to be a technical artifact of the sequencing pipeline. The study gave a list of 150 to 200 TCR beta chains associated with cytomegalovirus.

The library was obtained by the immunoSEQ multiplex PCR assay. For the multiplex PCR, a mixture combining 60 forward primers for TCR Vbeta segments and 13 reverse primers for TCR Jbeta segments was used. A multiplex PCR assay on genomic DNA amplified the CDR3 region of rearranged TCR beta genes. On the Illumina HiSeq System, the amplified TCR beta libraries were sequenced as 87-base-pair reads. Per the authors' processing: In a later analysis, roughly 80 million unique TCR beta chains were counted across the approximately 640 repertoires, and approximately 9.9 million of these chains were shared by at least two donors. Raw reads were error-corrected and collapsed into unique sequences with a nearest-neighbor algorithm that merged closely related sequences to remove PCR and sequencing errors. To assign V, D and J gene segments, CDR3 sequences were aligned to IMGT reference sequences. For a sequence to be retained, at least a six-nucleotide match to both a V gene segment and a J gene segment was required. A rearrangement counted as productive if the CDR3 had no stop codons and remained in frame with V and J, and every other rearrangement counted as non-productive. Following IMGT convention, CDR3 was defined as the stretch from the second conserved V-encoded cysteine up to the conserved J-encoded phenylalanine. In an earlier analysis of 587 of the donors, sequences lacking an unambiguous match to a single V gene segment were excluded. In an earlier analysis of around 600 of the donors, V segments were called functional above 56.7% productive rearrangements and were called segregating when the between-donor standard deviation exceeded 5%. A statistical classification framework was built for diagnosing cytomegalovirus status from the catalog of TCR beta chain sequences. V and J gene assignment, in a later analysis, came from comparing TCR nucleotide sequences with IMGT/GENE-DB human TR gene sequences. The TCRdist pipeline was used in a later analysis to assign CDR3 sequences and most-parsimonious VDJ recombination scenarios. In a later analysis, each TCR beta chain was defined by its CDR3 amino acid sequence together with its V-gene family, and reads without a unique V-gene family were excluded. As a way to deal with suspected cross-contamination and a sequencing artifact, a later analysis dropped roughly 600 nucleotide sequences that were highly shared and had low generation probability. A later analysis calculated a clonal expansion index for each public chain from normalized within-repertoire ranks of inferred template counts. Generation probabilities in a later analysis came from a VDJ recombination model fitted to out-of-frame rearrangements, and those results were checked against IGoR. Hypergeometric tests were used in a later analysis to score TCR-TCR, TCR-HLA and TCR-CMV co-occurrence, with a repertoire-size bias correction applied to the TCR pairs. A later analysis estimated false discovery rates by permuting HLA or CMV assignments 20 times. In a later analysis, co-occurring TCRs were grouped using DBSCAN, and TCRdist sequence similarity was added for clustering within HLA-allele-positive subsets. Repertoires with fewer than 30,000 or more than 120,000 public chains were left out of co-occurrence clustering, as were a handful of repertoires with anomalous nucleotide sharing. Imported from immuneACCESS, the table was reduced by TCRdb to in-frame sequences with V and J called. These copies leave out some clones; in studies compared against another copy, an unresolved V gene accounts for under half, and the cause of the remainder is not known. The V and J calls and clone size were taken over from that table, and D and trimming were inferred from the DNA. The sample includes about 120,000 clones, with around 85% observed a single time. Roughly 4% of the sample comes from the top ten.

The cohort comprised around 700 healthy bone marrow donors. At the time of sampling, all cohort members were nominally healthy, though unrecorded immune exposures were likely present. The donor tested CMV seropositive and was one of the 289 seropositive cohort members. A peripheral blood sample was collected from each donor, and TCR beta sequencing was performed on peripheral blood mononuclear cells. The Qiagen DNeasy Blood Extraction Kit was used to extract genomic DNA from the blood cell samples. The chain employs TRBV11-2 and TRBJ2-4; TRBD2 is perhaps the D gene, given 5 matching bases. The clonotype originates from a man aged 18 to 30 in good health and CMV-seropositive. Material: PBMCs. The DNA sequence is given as TGTGCCAGCAGCTTAAGAGGGATAGATTCTCTAGCCAAAAACATTCAGTACTTC. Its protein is CASSLRGIDSLAKNIQYF.